Below, 21 T cell receptor beta chains from the same sample are listed, as sequenced in a study of T cells after posttransplantation cyclophosphamide. Sequencing was performed with immunoSEQ multiplex PCR; in TCRdb, only in-frame clones are kept and a portion is missing. The sample contains around 10,000 clones, roughly 98% of which appear only once. Cells defined as naive were viable CD3+CD4+ or CD3+CD8+ and CCR7+CD45RA+CD45RO-CD95-CD27+CD28+. The sample comprised naive CD4+ T cells sorted from PBMCs. The receptors originated from a woman in her sixties in good health, CMV-negative, and a related stem cell transplant donor.

This clone was seen a few times. The V and J genes are TRBV19 and TRBJ1-3, with D hard to call. The CDR3 sequence is 15 residues long. Trimming took off 6 bases at V and 4 bases at J, with 16 bases between the two ends. From germline, CDR1 is LNHDA and CDR2 SQIVND (reference sequence). CDR3 loop: CASSLGRGAGNTIYF. DNA of the CDR3: TGTGCCAGTAGCCTCGGCCGGGGAGCAGGAAACACCATATATTTT. Looking up the rest from reference TRBV19 and TRBJ1-3 gives the full variable domain: DGGITQSPKYLFRKEGQNVTLSCEQNLNHDAMYWYRQDPGQGLRLIYYSQIVNDFQKGDIAEGYSVSREKKESFPLTVTSAQKNPTAFYLCASSLGRGAGNTIYFGEGSWLTVV.

The CDR3: CASSLDLSGGADTQYF. The CDR3 DNA is TGTGCCAGCAGCTTAGACCTTAGCGGGGGCGCAGATACGCAGTATTTT. The chain employs TRBV7-9 and TRBJ2-3, with 9 nucleotides matching TRBD2. V lost 1 base to trimming and J lost 4 bases; unmatched junction nucleotides: 6. Germline V lookup: CDR1 SEHNR, CDR2 FQNEAQ (reference sequence). This CDR3 is 16 amino acids long.

V is TRBV5-6 and J is TRBJ2-7; 9 bases agree with TRBD2. CDR1 SGHDT and CDR2 YYEEEE come from the germline V gene. Trimming cost V 4 bases and J 6 bases; bases outside gene matches: 14. CDR3 length: 16 amino acids. The CDR3 loop is CASSPLGTATSGEQYF. CDR3 nucleotides: TGTGCCAGCAGCCCTCTTGGGACCGCGACTAGCGGCGAGCAGTACTTC.

This chain uses TRBV19 with TRBJ1-1, with D possibly matching TRBD1 (5 bases). The CDR3 consists of 15 residues. The V end was cut by 2 bases, the J end by 5 bases, with 15 bases between. From germline, CDR1 is LNHDA and CDR2 SQIVND (reference sequence). The CDR3 DNA is TGTGCCAGTAGTATATCCCAGGGCTTGGGAACTGAAGCTTTCTTT. This codes for CASSISQGLGTEAFF.

This rearrangement joins TRBV5-1 to TRBJ1-1; 8 bases agree with TRBD1. J was trimmed by 3 bases and V by 4 bases; bases with no gene match: 8. The germline V gene has CDR1 SGHRS and CDR2 YFSETQ. CDR3 size: 15 residues. The CDR3 reads CASSRRTGPDTEAFF. CDR3 bases: TGCGCCAGCAGCAGACGGACAGGGCCGGACACTGAAGCTTTCTTT.

The chain carries TRBV4-2 and TRBJ2-7, with 9 bases fitting TRBD2. CDR1 is LGHNA, CDR2 YNFKEQ, per germline. Trimming cost V 2 bases and J 3 bases; bases outside gene matches: 11. There are 17 residues in the CDR3. In nucleotides, the CDR3 is TGTGCCAGCAGCCAAAGGGCTAGCGGGAATCGGGTCTACGAGCAGTACTTC. Its translation: CASSQRASGNRVYEQYF.

Here the CDR3 reads CASSLRTGLSGATDTQYF. CDR3 DNA sequence: TGTGCCAGCTCATTACGGACAGGGCTTAGTGGTGCCACAGATACGCAGTATTTT. The chain is built from TRBV18 and TRBJ2-3, with TRBD1 matching over 8 bases. V lost 5 bases, J lost 2 bases, and 15 bases stayed unmatched. The CDR3 length is 18 residues. From germline, CDR1 is KGHSH and CDR2 LQKENI. Drawing the rest from reference TRBV18 and TRBJ2-3, the complete variable domain is NAGVMQNPRHLVRRRGQEARLRCSPMKGHSHVYWYRQLPEEGLKFMVYLQKENIIDESGMPKERFSAEFPKEGPSILRIQQVVRGDSAAYFCASSLRTGLSGATDTQYFGPGTRLTVL.

The V and J genes are TRBV7-2 and TRBJ2-5, with 9 nucleotides matching TRBD1. In germline, CDR1 is SGHTA, CDR2 FQGNSA. This CDR3 region has 15 residues. After removal of 1 base from V and 6 bases from J, the junction contained 6 bases not matched to a gene. DNA for the CDR3: TGTGCCAGCAGCTTAGAAGGACAGGGGTTGAAGACCCAGTACTTC. Protein sequence: CASSLEGQGLKTQYF.

The chain links TRBV2 to TRBJ2-1; TRBD2 agrees at 10 bases. The CDR3 runs 12 residues. Trimming took 4 bases from V and 13 from J; bases not matched to a gene: 4. Germline assignment: CDR1 SNHLY and CDR2 FYNNEI. The CDR3 is CASSARLAGQFF. The CDR3 DNA is TGTGCCAGCAGTGCCCGACTAGCGGGTCAGTTCTTC.

This clone was seen once. V usage is TRBV21-1 and J usage is TRBJ2-7; the table's D gene call, TRBD2, was not cross checked with the DNA. TRBV21-1 is tagged as a pseudogene. This CDR3 has 16 amino acids. CDR3 in amino acids: CASSKEIAAGSYEQYV. The CDR3 DNA reads as TGTGCCAGCAGCAAAGAGATAGCGGCGGGCTCCTACGAGCAGTACGTC.

The V gene is TRBV7-9, the J gene TRBJ1-3; no clear D. Germline V gives CDR1 SEHNR, CDR2 FQNEAQ (reference sequence). V lost 5 bases to trimming and J lost 1 base, with 12 bases between them. The CDR3 spans 15 residues. In DNA, the CDR3 is TGTGCCAGCAGCCAAAACTCAGGTTCTGGAAACACCATATATTTT. It encodes CASSQNSGSGNTIYF.

J is TRBJ2-1 and V is TRBV7-9; 7 nucleotides align to TRBD1. The CDR3 covers 13 residues. The germline gives CDR1 SEHNR, CDR2 FQNEAQ (reference sequence). Losses at the gene ends were 0 bases for V and 14 bases for J; bases not matched to a gene: 7. The CDR3 is CASSLAPGTVEFF. The CDR3 nucleotides are TGTGCCAGCAGCTTAGCACCCGGGACAGTTGAGTTCTTC.

V gene TRBV5-1 combines with J gene TRBJ2-2; D is possibly TRBD2 (6 bases). Germline values: CDR1 SGHRS, CDR2 YFSETQ. Trimming took 1 base from V and 8 from J, leaving 12 bases between them. The CDR3 is 14 amino acids. The chain's CDR3 is CASSLSAGGGELFF. In DNA form, the CDR3 reads TGCGCCAGCAGCTTGTCGGCCGGGGGTGGGGAGCTGTTTTTT.

The V gene is TRBV2, the J gene TRBJ1-2; D gene ambiguous. Germline values: CDR1 SNHLY, CDR2 FYNNEI. The CDR3 length is 13 residues. The CDR3 is CVSSREVNYGYTF. The CDR3 nucleotides are TGTGTCTCTAGTAGGGAGGTTAACTATGGCTACACCTTC. Full variable domain (outside the CDR3, taken from reference TRBV2 and TRBJ1-2): EPEVTQTPSHQVTQMGQEVILRCVPISNHLYFYWYRQILGQKVEFLVSFYNNEISEKSEIFDDQFSVERPDGSNFTLKIRSTKLEDSAMYFCVSSREVNYGYTFGSGTRLTVV.

In this sample, this clone turned up once. The CDR3 sequence is CASKRGGNQPQHF. CDR3 coding DNA: TGTGCCAGCAAAAGGGGAGGGAATCAGCCCCAGCATTTT. The chain employs TRBV6-6 and TRBJ1-5; D is perhaps TRBD1 (5 bases). Looked up from germline, CDR1 is MNHNY and CDR2 is SVGAGI (reference sequence). Trimming took 7 bases from V and 4 from J, leaving 11 bases between them. CDR3 length: 13 amino acids.

The V call is TRBV21-1, the J call TRBJ2-1; TRBD2, the D gene given by the table, was not confirmed from the DNA. TRBV21-1 is a pseudogene locus. The CDR3 is 18 residues long. The CDR3 DNA reads as TGTGCCAGCAGCAAAGCCGGACTAGCGGGGGTAAAAGACAATGAGCAGTTCTTC. Residues: CASSKAGLAGVKDNEQFF.

The J gene is TRBJ1-4, the V gene TRBV19; TRBD1 agrees at 8 bases. This CDR3 has 11 residues. The germline CDR1 and CDR2 sequences are LNHDA and SQIVND (reference sequence). The junction had 7 bases not matched to a gene; V was cut back by 9 bases and J by 13 bases. In nucleotides, the CDR3 is TGTGCCAGCATGACAGGGGCGGCACTGTTTTTT. Translation gives CASMTGAALFF.

V usage is TRBV5-1 and J usage is TRBJ2-7; TRBD1 aligns across 7 bases. Germline CDR1 reads SGHRS; CDR2 reads YFSETQ. Unmatched junction bases numbered 4, after V lost 0 bases and J lost 1 base. There are 15 residues in the CDR3. CDR3 in DNA: TGCGCCAGCAGCTTGGTCGGGACAGTATCCTACGAGCAGTACTTC. Its translation is CASSLVGTVSYEQYF.

The chain is built from TRBV28 and TRBJ1-4; 11 bases are a match to TRBD1. The V segment lost 6 bases and the J segment 8 bases; nucleotides outside the gene matches: 5. This CDR3 has 14 amino acids. Germline CDR1 is MDHEN and CDR2 is SYDVKM. The CDR3 bases are TGTGCCAGCAGGGGACAGGGGGTAAGAGAAAAACTGTTTTTT. Translation: CASRGQGVREKLFF.

The genes are TRBV19 and TRBJ1-1, with 10 bases that match TRBD1. The junction had 6 bases not matched to a gene; V was cut back by 7 bases and J by 4 bases. The CDR3 runs 14 residues. Per the germline V gene, CDR1 is LNHDA and CDR2 is SQIVND (reference sequence). This CDR3 reads CASTRQGAGTEAFF. In DNA form, the CDR3 reads TGTGCCAGTACCAGACAGGGGGCCGGCACTGAAGCTTTCTTT.

The chain joins TRBV7-3 to TRBJ2-3, with D possibly matching TRBD2 (7 bases). V shed 5 bases and J shed 4 bases, with 19 bases lying between them. The germline V gene has CDR1 SGHTA and CDR2 FQGTGA. CDR3 size: 16 residues. CDR3 coding DNA: TGTGCCAGCAGCCCAAAGGGGGGGATTGTAGCAGATACGCAGTATTTT. It yields the protein CASSPKGGIVADTQYF.